Sequencing of this T cell receptor (beta chain) was carried out in a study of cytomegalovirus exposure and HLA in healthy donors. PCR employed 60 Vbeta and 13 Jbeta primers. Clones were read by immunoSEQ multiplex PCR, and TCRdb kept only the in-frame ones, dropping some. The data hold 150,000 to 200,000 clones, with 81% observed a single time. The CDR3 contains 16 residues. Germline loops: CDR1 SGHNT, CDR2 YYREEE (reference sequence). V gave up 3 bases and J gave up 5 bases; unmatched junction bases: 10. Specimen: PBMCs. The sequence derives from a man aged 18 to 30 in good health and CMV-seronegative. The rearrangement joins TRBV5-4 to TRBJ2-1, with TRBD2 matching 8 bases. CDR3 residues: CASSWNSGKKDNEQFF. CDR3 bases: TGTGCCAGCAGCTGGAATAGCGGGAAGAAAGACAATGAGCAGTTCTTC.